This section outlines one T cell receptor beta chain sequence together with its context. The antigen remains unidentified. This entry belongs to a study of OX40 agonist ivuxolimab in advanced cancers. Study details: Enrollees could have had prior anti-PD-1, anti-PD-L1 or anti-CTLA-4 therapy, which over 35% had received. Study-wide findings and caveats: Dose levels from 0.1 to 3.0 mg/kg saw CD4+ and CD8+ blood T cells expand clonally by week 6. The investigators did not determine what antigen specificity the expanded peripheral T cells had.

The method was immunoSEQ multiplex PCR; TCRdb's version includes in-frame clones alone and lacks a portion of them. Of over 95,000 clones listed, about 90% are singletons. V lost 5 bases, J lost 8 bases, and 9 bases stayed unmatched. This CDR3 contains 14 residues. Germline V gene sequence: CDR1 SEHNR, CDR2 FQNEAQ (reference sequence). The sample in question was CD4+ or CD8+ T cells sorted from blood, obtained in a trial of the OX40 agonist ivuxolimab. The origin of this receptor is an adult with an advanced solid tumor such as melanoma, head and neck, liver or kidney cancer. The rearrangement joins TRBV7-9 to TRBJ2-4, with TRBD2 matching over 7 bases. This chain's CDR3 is CASSTGLVPDIQYF. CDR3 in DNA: TGTGCCAGCAGCACCGGACTAGTGCCTGACATTCAGTACTTC.